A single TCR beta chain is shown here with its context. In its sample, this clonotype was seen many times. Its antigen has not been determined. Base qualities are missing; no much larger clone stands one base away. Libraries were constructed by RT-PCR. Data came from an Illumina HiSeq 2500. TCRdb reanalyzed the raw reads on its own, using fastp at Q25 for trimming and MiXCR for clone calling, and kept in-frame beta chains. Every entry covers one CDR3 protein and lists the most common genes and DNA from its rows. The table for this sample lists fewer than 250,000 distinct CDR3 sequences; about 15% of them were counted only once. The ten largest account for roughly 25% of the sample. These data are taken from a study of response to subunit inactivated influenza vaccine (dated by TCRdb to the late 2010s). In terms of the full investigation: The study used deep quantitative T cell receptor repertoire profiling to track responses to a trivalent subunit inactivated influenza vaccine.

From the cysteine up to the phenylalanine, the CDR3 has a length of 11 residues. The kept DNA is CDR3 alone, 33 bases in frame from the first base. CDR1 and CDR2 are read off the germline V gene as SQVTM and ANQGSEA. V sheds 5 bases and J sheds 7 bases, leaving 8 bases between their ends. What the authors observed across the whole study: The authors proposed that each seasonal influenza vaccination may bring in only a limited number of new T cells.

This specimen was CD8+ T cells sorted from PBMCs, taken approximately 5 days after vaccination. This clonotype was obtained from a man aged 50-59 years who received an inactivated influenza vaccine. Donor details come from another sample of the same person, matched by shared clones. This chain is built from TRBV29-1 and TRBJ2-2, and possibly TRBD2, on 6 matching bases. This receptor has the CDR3 CSVWGGGELFF. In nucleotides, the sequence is TGCAGCGTTTGGGGAGGCGGGGAGCTGTTTTTT.